This T cell receptor (beta chain) came from a study of identical twins. Findings and limits, study-wide: Modelling approaches yielded underestimates of out-of-frame TCR alpha sharing between monozygotic twins. Memory repertoires showed no such pattern, whereas abundant cord blood beta clonotypes carried fewer insertions.

This clonotype was seen a handful of times. Antigen unknown. Trimming pared 11 bases from V and 2 bases from J, leaving 12 bases between. The CDR3 has 12 amino acids. The germline V gene encodes CDR1 SEHNR and CDR2 FQNEAQ (reference sequence). MiXCR, applied by TCRdb to the 5' RACE reads, yields one record per CDR3 protein. The sample carries 500,000 to 600,000 distinct CDR3 sequences, roughly a fifth recorded once. Separately, the same data were catalogued under a study of T cells expressing NK-cell markers. According to that study: It was sorted CD3+CD56+NKG2C+, CD3+CD56+NKG2C- and CD3+CD56-NKG2C+ T cells that supplied the TCR beta repertoires. A range of about 1.0-8% of CD8+ T cells consisted of dominant NKG2C+ clonotypes in several donors.

J is TRBJ1-1 and V is TRBV7-9; D is unresolved. The sample consisted of CD4+ T cells sorted from blood. This receptor was obtained from a woman under 30 in good health. Here the CDR3 reads CAWETDNTEAFF. The CDR3 DNA follows: TGTGCCTGGGAGACGGATAACACTGAAGCTTTCTTT.